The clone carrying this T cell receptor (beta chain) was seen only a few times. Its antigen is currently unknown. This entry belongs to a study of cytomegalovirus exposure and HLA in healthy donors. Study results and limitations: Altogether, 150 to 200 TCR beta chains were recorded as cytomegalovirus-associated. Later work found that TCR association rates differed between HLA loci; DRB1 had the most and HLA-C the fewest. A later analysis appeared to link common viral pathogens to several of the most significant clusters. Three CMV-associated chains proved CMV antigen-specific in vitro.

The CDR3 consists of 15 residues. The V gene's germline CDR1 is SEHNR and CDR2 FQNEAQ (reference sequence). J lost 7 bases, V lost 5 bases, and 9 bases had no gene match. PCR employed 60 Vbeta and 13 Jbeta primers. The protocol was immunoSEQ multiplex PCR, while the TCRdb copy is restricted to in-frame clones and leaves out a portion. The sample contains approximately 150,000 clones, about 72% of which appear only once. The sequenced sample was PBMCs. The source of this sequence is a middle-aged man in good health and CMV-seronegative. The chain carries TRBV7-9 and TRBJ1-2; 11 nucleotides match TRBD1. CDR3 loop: CASSSTDRGLVGYTF. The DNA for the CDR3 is TGTGCCAGCAGCAGTACGGACAGGGGGCTTGTTGGCTACACCTTC.